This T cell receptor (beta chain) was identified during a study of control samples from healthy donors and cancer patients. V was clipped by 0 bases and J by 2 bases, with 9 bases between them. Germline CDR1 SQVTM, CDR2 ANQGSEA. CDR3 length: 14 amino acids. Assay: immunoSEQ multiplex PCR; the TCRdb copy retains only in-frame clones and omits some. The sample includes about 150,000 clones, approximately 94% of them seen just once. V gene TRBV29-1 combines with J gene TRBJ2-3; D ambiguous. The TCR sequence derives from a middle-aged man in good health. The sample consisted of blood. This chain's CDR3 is CSVEEARNTDTQYF. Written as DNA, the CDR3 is TGCAGCGTTGAAGAGGCACGGAACACAGATACGCAGTATTTT.